This TCR beta chain was sequenced during a study of beta chain features in type 1 diabetes. This clone was found a few times. Its matching antigen is unknown. Reverse transcription of all isolated RNA meant that expressed TCRB transcripts were sequenced. The table came from immunoSEQ multiplex PCR; TCRdb's copy has only in-frame clones and leaves some out. The table records 200,000 to 300,000 clones, about 15% of them present only once. Trimming left V 2 bases short and J 8 bases short, with 16 bases between. The CDR3 covers 15 residues. Germline CDR1 and CDR2: MNHNS and SASEGT. Study results and caveats: Fewer junction insertions and more nucleotide deletions appeared in type 1 diabetes patients. Resolution of whether HLA type affects TCRB rearrangement was not achieved here. Shorter TCRB CDR3s, moderately but significantly so, marked every one of the four CD4+ subsets in Type 1 diabetes patients. Cells carrying high TCR expression could end up over-represented when cDNA is sequenced.

The chain employs TRBV6-1 and TRBJ2-1, with D possibly matching TRBD2 (6 bases). This TCR came from a man aged 30-40 years with type 1 diabetes. The specimen was naive CD4+ T cells from blood. CDR3 region: CASSENPGVGDEQFF. CDR3 bases: TGTGCCAGCAGTGAAAATCCGGGAGTAGGGGATGAGCAGTTCTTC.